This entry lists 26 T cell receptor beta chains sequenced from one sample in a study of lymphopenia after photon versus proton radiotherapy. Clones were read by immunoSEQ multiplex PCR, and TCRdb kept only the in-frame ones, dropping some. The sample has more than 45,000 clones; more than 85% are singletons. Here the sequenced sample was peripheral blood, taken from a patient treated with photon-based radiotherapy. The receptors here all came from a woman between 40 and 50 years old with cholangiocarcinoma.

The V gene is TRBV2, the J gene TRBJ2-7; 9 bases match TRBD1. The CDR3 is made up of 14 amino acids. V trimming: 4 bases; J trimming: 7 bases; junction bases outside the gene matches: 8. In germline, CDR1 is SNHLY, CDR2 FYNNEI. This CDR3 is CASSVNRGLGEQYF. The CDR3 DNA is TGTGCCAGCAGTGTGAACAGGGGGCTGGGTGAGCAGTACTTC.

V usage is TRBV10-3 and J usage is TRBJ2-1; no reliable D call. The CDR3 is 14 amino acids. In germline, CDR1 is ENHRY, CDR2 SYGVKD. The ends were cut back, 0 bases at V and 4 bases at J, with 7 bases in the middle. The CDR3 loop reads CAISESAIYNEQFF. The CDR3 nucleotides read TGTGCCATCAGTGAGTCGGCCATTTACAATGAGCAGTTCTTC.

The V gene is TRBV6-1, the J gene TRBJ2-1, with TRBD2 identical over 10 bases. Germline lookup yields CDR1 MNHNS and CDR2 SASEGT. Trimming cost V 8 bases and J 2 bases; bases outside gene matches: 3. CDR3 size: 14 residues. The chain's CDR3 is CASVLAGAYNEQFF. The CDR3 DNA sequence: TGTGCCAGCGTCCTAGCGGGGGCCTACAATGAGCAGTTCTTC.

V is TRBV5-4 and J is TRBJ1-6; 9 bases agree with TRBD1. V shed 4 bases, J shed 7 bases, and the junction held 3 bases outside the gene matches. This CDR3 is 14 amino acids long. From germline, CDR1 is SGHNT and CDR2 YYREEE (reference sequence). The CDR3 region is CASSTGQGNSPLHF. The DNA for the CDR3 is TGTGCCAGCAGCACGGGACAGGGAAATTCACCCCTCCACTTT. Filled out from reference TRBV5-4 and TRBJ1-6, the complete variable domain reads ETGVTQSPTHLIKTRGQQVTLRCSSQSGHNTVSWYQQALGQGPQFIFQYYREEENGRGNFPPRFSGLQFPNYSSELNVNALELDDSALYLCASSTGQGNSPLHFGNGTRLTVT.

This chain uses TRBV6-5 with TRBJ2-7; possible D gene TRBD1, 5 bases. The V gene lost 3 bases and the J gene lost 2 bases, with 8 bases spanning the gap. The CDR3 has 13 amino acids. From germline, CDR1 is MNHEY and CDR2 SVGAGI. The CDR3 nucleotides are TGTGCCAGCAGTTATAGGGGTGCCTACGAGCAGTACTTC. This gives the protein CASSYRGAYEQYF.

The rearrangement joins TRBV6-4 to TRBJ2-1; 11 positions agree with TRBD2. Germline V gives CDR1 MRHNA, CDR2 SNTAGT. This CDR3 spans 17 amino acids. The ends lost 5 bases at V and 6 bases at J; junction bases unmatched: 12. CDR3: CASSLHTLAGGLNEQFF. CDR3 DNA sequence: TGTGCCAGCAGTTTACACACCCTAGCGGGAGGTCTCAATGAGCAGTTCTTC.

The V call is TRBV11-1, the J call TRBJ2-1; the match to TRBD2 covers 15 bases. V lost 2 bases, J lost 6 bases, and 5 bases stayed unmatched. Germline-derived CDR1 and CDR2 are SGHAT and FQDESV (reference sequence). The CDR3 runs to 17 residues. The DNA of the CDR3 is TGTGCCAGCAGCTTAACCCCGGGACTAGCGGGAGGCAATGAGCAGTTCTTC. Amino acids: CASSLTPGLAGGNEQFF.

This rearrangement joins TRBV9 to TRBJ2-1; 8 bases agree with TRBD2. This CDR3 spans 15 amino acids. The V gene's germline CDR1 is SGDLS and CDR2 YYNGEE. V lost 0 bases to trimming and J lost 4 bases; unmatched junction nucleotides: 3. The CDR3 spells CASSVEAGAYNEQFF. CDR3 in DNA: TGTGCCAGCAGCGTAGAAGCGGGAGCTTACAATGAGCAGTTCTTC.

This clone has only one observation. This chain joins TRBV30 and TRBJ2-7, with D maybe TRBD2 (6 bases). The CDR3 loop spans 12 amino acids. The germline gives CDR1 GTSNPN, CDR2 SVGIG (reference sequence). The ends were cut back, 3 bases at V and 3 bases at J, with 9 bases in the middle. The CDR3 region has the DNA TGTGCCTGGAGGGGGGACTTCTACGAGCAGTACTTC. Translation gives CAWRGDFYEQYF.

The chain employs TRBV5-1 and TRBJ1-1; D unresolved. Trimming pared 5 bases from V and 1 base from J, leaving 9 bases between. This CDR3 is 13 amino acids long. CDR1 and CDR2 from the germline V gene are SGHRS and YFSETQ. Written as DNA, the CDR3 is TGCGCCAGCAGTGTGTCACAGAACACTGAAGCTTTCTTT. It encodes CASSVSQNTEAFF.

This chain links TRBV15 with TRBJ2-2; D gene ambiguous. Trimming removed 5 bases from V and 5 bases from J, with 6 bases in between. From germline, CDR1 is LNHNV and CDR2 YYDKDF (reference sequence). This CDR3 comprises 12 residues. DNA of the CDR3: TGTGCCACCAGCTACCGTACCGGGGAGCTGTTTTTT. It encodes CATSYRTGELFF.

This sequence joins TRBV4-1 and TRBJ2-7; 9 positions agree with TRBD1. The germline CDR1 and CDR2 sequences are MGHRA and YSYEKL. The CDR3 is 16 residues long. The ends lost 0 bases at V and 3 bases at J; junction bases unmatched: 6. The CDR3: CASSQEWGQGLYEQYF. In DNA, the CDR3 is TGCGCCAGCAGCCAAGAATGGGGACAGGGCCTCTACGAGCAGTACTTC.

V and J are TRBV7-2 and TRBJ2-2; D might be TRBD1 (6 bases). This CDR3 comprises 14 residues. V lost 3 bases and J 5 bases, leaving 10 bases between the germline ends. Germline values: CDR1 SGHTA, CDR2 FQGNSA. Here the CDR3 reads CASSFYRETGELFF. CDR3 bases: TGTGCCAGCAGCTTCTACAGGGAAACCGGGGAGCTGTTTTTT.

The chain links TRBV19 to TRBJ2-6; D is perhaps TRBD2 (6 bases). The V gene lost 1 base and the J gene lost 2 bases, with 6 bases spanning the gap. Per germline, CDR1 LNHDA and CDR2 SQIVND (reference sequence). The CDR3 contains 15 residues. This chain's CDR3 is CASSIGRAGANVLTF. The CDR3 nucleotides are TGTGCCAGTAGTATAGGGAGGGCTGGGGCCAACGTCCTGACTTTC.

The rearrangement uses TRBV5-5 and TRBJ2-4, with 12 bases fitting TRBD2. The CDR3 runs 20 residues. Trimming took 3 bases from V and 6 from J; bases not matched to a gene: 19. Germline V lookup: CDR1 SGHKS, CDR2 YYEKEE (reference sequence). The CDR3 DNA is TGTGCCAGCAGCTCCAAGCGACTAGCGGGAGATTTACCCATCCTAAACATTCAGTACTTC. Protein sequence: CASSSKRLAGDLPILNIQYF.

The rearrangement joins TRBV30 to TRBJ2-5; TRBD2 aligns across 12 bases. CDR1 and CDR2 from the germline V gene are GTSNPN and SVGIG (reference sequence). The CDR3 extends over 15 amino acids. V gave up 0 bases and J gave up 4 bases; unmatched junction bases: 3. DNA of the CDR3: TGTGCCTGGAGTGTGACTAGCGGGAGATTAGAGACCCAGTACTTC. Translation: CAWSVTSGRLETQYF. Full variable domain (remainder filled in from reference TRBV30 and TRBJ2-5): SQTIHQWPATLVQPVGSPLSLECTVEGTSNPNLYWYRQAAGRGLQLLFYSVGIGQISSEVPQNLSASRPQDRQFILSSKKLLLSDSGFYLCAWSVTSGRLETQYFGPGTRLLVL.

The rearrangement links TRBV5-1 to TRBJ2-5, with unresolved D. V lost 0 bases to trimming and J lost 1 base, with 10 bases between them. The CDR3 is made up of 15 amino acids. The V gene's germline CDR1 is SGHRS and CDR2 YFSETQ. The CDR3 here is CASSLEGMVQETQYF. The CDR3 bases are TGCGCCAGCAGCTTGGAAGGCATGGTCCAAGAGACCCAGTACTTC.

The rearrangement links TRBV7-8 to TRBJ1-5; no clear D gene. There are 14 residues in the CDR3. The V gene's germline CDR1 is SGHVS and CDR2 FQNEAQ. Trimming shortened V by 0 bases and J by 7 bases, and 10 bases separated the two germline ends. CDR3 in DNA: TGTGCCAGCAGCTTAGCGGGAGCAGGCCAGCCCCAGCATTTT. This codes for CASSLAGAGQPQHF.

The chain employs TRBV19 and TRBJ2-7; 9 bases are a match to TRBD1. V lost 4 bases, J lost 6 bases, and 7 bases stayed unmatched. Per the germline V gene, CDR1 is LNHDA and CDR2 is SQIVND (reference sequence). The length of the CDR3 is 14 residues. The CDR3 is CASSTGTGSGEQYF. In DNA form, the CDR3 reads TGTGCCAGTAGTACAGGGACAGGGAGCGGCGAGCAGTACTTC.

The CDR3 bases are TGTGCCAGCACCCTTAGCGGGGGGCAAGAGACCCAGTACTTC. It yields the protein CASTLSGGQETQYF. The chain uses TRBV5-6 and TRBJ2-5; the match to TRBD2 covers 10 bases. After removal of 6 bases from V and 2 bases from J, the junction contained 4 bases not matched to a gene. The CDR3 totals 14 residues. CDR1 is SGHDT, CDR2 YYEEEE, per germline.

The V gene is TRBV30, the J gene TRBJ1-2, with TRBD1 matching 7 bases. The CDR3 totals 13 residues. Germline trimming cut 2 bases from V and 8 bases from J; bases unmatched to any gene: 8. Germline CDR1 reads GTSNPN; CDR2 reads SVGIG (reference sequence). The DNA of the CDR3 is TGTGCCTGGAGTTCACAGGGGAGTGGCGGCTACACCTTC. Translation: CAWSSQGSGGYTF.

The J gene is TRBJ1-2, the V gene TRBV6-1; D call uncertain. V lost 4 bases to trimming and J lost 7 bases, with 19 bases between them. Germline CDR1 reads MNHNS; CDR2 reads SASEGT. The CDR3 totals 15 residues. This chain's CDR3 is CASSAPGWLPPGYTF. Here the CDR3 DNA reads TGTGCCAGCAGTGCCCCCGGTTGGCTACCGCCTGGCTACACCTTC.

This clone was picked up one time. V and J are TRBV15 and TRBJ1-2; perhaps TRBD1 as D (5 bases). Trimming took 3 bases from V and 3 from J, leaving 23 bases between them. Germline V lookup: CDR1 LNHNV, CDR2 YYDKDF (reference sequence). CDR3 length: 18 residues. The CDR3 nucleotides read TGTGCCACCAGCAGCGGCGGGATCGTCGGGACTGACTACTATGGCTACACCTTC. Translated: CATSSGGIVGTDYYGYTF.

This chain connects TRBV5-1 to TRBJ1-1; 8 nucleotides align to TRBD1. Looked up from germline, CDR1 is SGHRS and CDR2 is YFSETQ. The V segment lost 0 bases and the J segment 0 bases; nucleotides outside the gene matches: 10. The CDR3 is 18 residues long. The chain's CDR3 is CASSLVEQGTGMNTEAFF. For the CDR3, the DNA is TGCGCCAGCAGCTTGGTAGAACAGGGGACAGGTATGAACACTGAAGCTTTCTTT.

V gene TRBV6-5 combines with J gene TRBJ2-3; D is unclear. V lost 0 bases and J 0 bases, leaving 7 bases between the germline ends. CDR1 and CDR2 (germline): MNHEY, SVGAGI. The CDR3 runs 15 residues. The CDR3 region is CASSYSEGSTDTQYF. CDR3 bases: TGTGCCAGCAGTTACTCGGAAGGGAGCACAGATACGCAGTATTTT.

CDR3: CASSASGTLGWNTIYF. Written as DNA, the CDR3 is TGTGCCAGCAGTGCTTCCGGGACCCTGGGCTGGAACACCATATATTTT. The chain links TRBV28 to TRBJ1-3; a weak D match, TRBD1 (5 bases). CDR1 and CDR2 from the germline V gene are MDHEN and SYDVKM. V shed 5 bases and J shed 7 bases, with 21 bases lying between them. The length of the CDR3 is 16 residues.